This passage covers 5 T cell receptor beta chains from one sample sequenced in a study of blood T cells in healthy people across ages. Combining a sample-barcoded 5' primer with a J-beta primer mix, a second PCR ran for roughly 6 to 12 cycles. Each CDR3 protein gets one entry after TCRdb re-called the 5' RACE reads with MiXCR. The data show about 1,800,000 distinct CDR3 sequences, with about 30% seen just once and 7.7% held by the top ten. Sequencing was done on a sample of blood. Every receptor here comes from a woman aged 25 to 45 in good health.

This clonotype was detected only a few times. J is TRBJ2-5 and V is TRBV6-5, with TRBD2 matching over 9 bases. Unmatched junction bases numbered 6, after V lost 4 bases and J lost 0 bases. Germline CDR1 is MNHEY and CDR2 is SVGAGI. CDR3 size: 16 residues. CDR3 bases: TGTGCCAGCAGTTCGAGCGGGAGGCCCTACCAAGAGACCCAGTACTTC. This encodes CASSSSGRPYQETQYF.

The chain links TRBV11-2 to TRBJ1-2; D is possibly TRBD1 (5 bases). The CDR3 is 17 amino acids. Germline-derived CDR1 and CDR2 are SGHAT and FQNNGV. Deletions cut 0 bases from V and 3 bases from J, with 17 bases between. CDR3 in amino acids: CASSLDRPGGGDYGYTF. The CDR3 bases are TGTGCCAGCAGCTTAGATCGACCCGGGGGTGGGGACTATGGCTACACCTTC.

The rearrangement uses TRBV7-9 and TRBJ2-1; D not certain. The germline V gene has CDR1 SEHNR and CDR2 FQNEAQ (reference sequence). The CDR3 contains 15 residues. The germline V and J ends were trimmed by 7 bases and 0 bases, with 13 bases remaining between them. The CDR3 DNA follows: TGTGCCAGCATAGGACCCAGGAGCTCCTACAATGAGCAGTTCTTC. This encodes CASIGPRSSYNEQFF. The variable domain in full, with the rest retrieved from reference TRBV7-9 and TRBJ2-1, is DTGVSQNPRHKITKRGQNVTFRCDPISEHNRLYWYRQTLGQGPEFLTYFQNEAQLEKSRLLSDRFSAERPKGSFSTLEIQRTEQGDSAMYLCASIGPRSSYNEQFFGPGTRLTVL.

This clonotype has a handful of counts. Compared with germline, one end of the junction differs, possibly owing to a read error. The chain carries TRBV27 and TRBJ2-1, with D possibly TRBD1 on 8 matching bases. The CDR3 covers 13 residues. Per germline, CDR1 MNHEY and CDR2 SMNVEV (reference sequence). CDR3 sequence reads: CAGRYRGGLEQFF. DNA for the CDR3: TGTGCCGGCAGGTACAGGGGGGGTCTTGAGCAGTTCTTC.

The CDR3 sequence: CASSSPRSGRHEQYF. The CDR3 bases are TGTGCCAGCAGCTCCCCCCGTAGCGGGAGGCACGAGCAGTACTTC. The V call is TRBV13, the J call TRBJ2-7; 10 nucleotides line up with TRBD2. CDR3 size: 15 residues. The germline V gene encodes CDR1 PRHDT and CDR2 FYEKMQ (reference sequence). The V segment lost 4 bases and the J segment 5 bases; nucleotides outside the gene matches: 8.